Each of the 15 T cell receptor beta chains below was sequenced from the same sample in a study of early T cells in non-severe SARS-CoV-2 infection. One entry per CDR3 protein results from TCRdb running MiXCR on the 5' RACE reads. The sample contains around 82,000 distinct CDR3 sequences, around 11% of which appear only once. Sequenced sample: whole blood. The receptors originated from an adult who was a healthcare worker with PCR-confirmed SARS-CoV-2 infection or an uninfected control (not recorded which).

This clonotype appeared many times. The V call is TRBV11-2, the J call TRBJ2-3; unclear D gene. V shed 3 bases and J shed 0 bases, with 10 bases lying between them. CDR1 and CDR2 from the germline V gene are SGHAT and FQNNGV. The CDR3 length is 15 residues. This CDR3 is CASSFGSASTDTQYF. CDR3 sequence (DNA): TGTGCCAGCAGCTTCGGATCGGCTAGCACAGATACGCAGTATTTT. Together with reference TRBV11-2 and TRBJ2-3, the CDR3 gives the full variable domain: EAGVAQSPRYKIIEKRQSVAFWCNPISGHATLYWYQQILGQGPKLLIQFQNNGVVDDSQLPKDRFSAERLKGVDSTLKIQPAKLEDSAVYLCASSFGSASTDTQYFGPGTRLTVL.

This CDR3 is CSAIGGYTF. The CDR3 DNA is TGCAGCGCCATCGGTGGCTACACCTTC. This chain connects TRBV29-1 to TRBJ1-2; D is ambiguous. The germline V gene encodes CDR1 SQVTM and CDR2 ANQGSEA. V lost 7 bases and J lost 7, with 7 bases in between. This CDR3 has 9 amino acids.

This clonotype was observed at least ten times. The V and J genes are TRBV21-1 and TRBJ2-3; TRBD2 reflects the table's D call only, with no check against the DNA. TRBV21-1 is flagged as a pseudogene. The CDR3 length is 19 residues. The CDR3 sequence: CASSNSRWGLAGVTDTQYF. CDR3 in DNA: TGTGCCAGCAGCAATTCGAGGTGGGGTCTAGCGGGGGTCACAGATACGCAGTATTTT.

This rearrangement joins TRBV2 to TRBJ1-2, with TRBD1 as a possible D gene (5 bases). The germline V gene encodes CDR1 SNHLY and CDR2 FYNNEI. Deletions cut 3 bases from V and 2 bases from J, with 13 bases between. The CDR3 is 15 residues long. The CDR3 DNA reads as TGTGCCAGCAGTGAGTCAACGAGACAGAACTATGGCTACACCTTC. Its protein is CASSESTRQNYGYTF.

This clonotype appeared many times. The chain uses TRBV2 and TRBJ1-1; D gene uncertain. The germline CDR1 and CDR2 sequences are SNHLY and FYNNEI. V dropped 0 bases and J dropped 0 bases, with 5 bases sitting between them. This CDR3 contains 14 residues. As DNA, the CDR3 is TGTGCCAGCAGTGAAGCAGGGATGAACACTGAAGCTTTCTTT. It is translated as CASSEAGMNTEAFF.

The chain employs TRBV7-6 and TRBJ2-6; TRBD1 matches 9 bases. V shed 5 bases and J 1 base; nucleotides not matched to a gene: 3. This CDR3 comprises 16 residues. CDR1 SGHVS and CDR2 FNYEAQ come from the germline V gene. The CDR3 DNA is TGTGCCAGCAGCCTGGGACAGGGTTCTGGGGCCAACGTCCTGACTTTC. Encoded protein: CASSLGQGSGANVLTF.

In its sample, this clonotype was seen a few times. The V and J genes are TRBV6-8 and TRBJ1-4; D remains ambiguous. V shed 5 bases and J shed 1 base, with 20 bases lying between them. The CDR3 is made up of 18 amino acids. In germline, CDR1 is MNHGY, CDR2 SAAAGT. The CDR3 DNA reads as TGTGCCAGCAGTGATAAAGGCCCTGGACGGGAAACTAATGAAAAACTGTTTTTT. It translates to CASSDKGPGRETNEKLFF.

This clonotype was found many times. The chain combines TRBV6-2 or TRBV6-3 with TRBJ2-7; D call uncertain. Trimming took off 0 bases at V and 7 bases at J, with 13 bases between the two ends. Germline V gene lookup returns CDR1 MNHEY and CDR2 SVGEGT. CDR3 size: 14 residues. The CDR3 DNA is TGTGCCAGCAGTTACTCCCTAGTTGACGTGGAGCAGTACTTC. As protein: CASSYSLVDVEQYF.

There are many counts of this clonotype. J is TRBJ2-4 and V is TRBV7-6, with TRBD1 identical over 8 bases. Germline-derived CDR1 and CDR2 are SGHVS and FNYEAQ. The CDR3 has 18 residues. J lost 0 bases, V lost 6 bases, and 13 bases had no gene match. For the CDR3, the DNA is TGTGCCAGCAGTTTTGGACAGGGAGATGGTCTAGCCAAAAACATTCAGTACTTC. This translates into CASSFGQGDGLAKNIQYF.

This clonotype was seen only a few times. The V call is TRBV3-2, the J call TRBJ2-6; TRBD1, as called in the table, went unchecked against the DNA. TRBV3-2 corresponds to a pseudogene. The CDR3 runs to 16 residues. The CDR3 reads CASSPWTGSGANVLTF. The CDR3, as DNA: TGTGCCAGCAGCCCGTGGACAGGGTCTGGGGCCAACGTCCTGACTTTC.

The rearrangement joins TRBV4-3 to TRBJ2-5, with D perhaps TRBD2 (5 bases). There are 14 residues in the CDR3. Germline V gene sequence: CDR1 LGHNA, CDR2 YSLEER. Trimming took 1 base from V and 4 from J, leaving 10 bases between them. The CDR3 bases are TGCGCCAGCAGCCAAGGAGGGTTCGGAGAGACCCAGTACTTC. It encodes CASSQGGFGETQYF.

This clonotype was counted ten times or more. The chain recombines TRBV5-1 with TRBJ2-3, with 12 bases aligning to TRBD2. This CDR3 comprises 14 residues. V was pared by 7 bases and J by 6 bases, with 6 bases of the junction left unmatched. The V gene's germline CDR1 is SGHRS and CDR2 YFSETQ. The CDR3 loop reads CASSTSGGTDTQYF. As DNA, the CDR3 is TGCGCCAGCTCCACTAGCGGGGGGACGGATACGCAGTATTTT.

This clonotype appeared many times. J is TRBJ2-7 and V is TRBV4-3; 7 bases line up with TRBD2. J gave up 0 bases and V 0 bases, and 8 bases lay outside the gene matches. Germline V gene data show CDR1 as LGHNA and CDR2 as YSLEER. The CDR3 has 17 amino acids. The CDR3 nucleotides read TGCGCCAGCAGCCAAGATTTGCTAGGCGGGGGCTCCTACGAGCAGTACTTC. Protein sequence: CASSQDLLGGGSYEQYF.

This clonotype was seen many times. This chain connects TRBV10-3 to TRBJ2-7; D is possibly TRBD1 (5 bases). V lost 0 bases and J lost 3, with 12 bases in between. Looked up from germline, CDR1 is ENHRY and CDR2 is SYGVKD. This CDR3 spans 15 amino acids. CDR3 region: CAISESGRDGYEQYF. The CDR3 DNA sequence: TGTGCCATCAGTGAGTCTGGCAGGGATGGCTACGAGCAGTACTTC.

This clonotype appeared a few times. The gene calls are TRBV10-1 and TRBJ2-2; 10 bases are shared with TRBD2. Germline-derived CDR1 and CDR2 are WNHNN and SYGVQD (reference sequence). V dropped 3 bases and J dropped 6; count of bases not matched to a gene: 7. This CDR3 is built from 16 residues. DNA for the CDR3: TGCGCCAGCAGTGAAACGTTAGCGGGGGGCGCCGGGGAGCTGTTTTTT. Translation gives CASSETLAGGAGELFF.